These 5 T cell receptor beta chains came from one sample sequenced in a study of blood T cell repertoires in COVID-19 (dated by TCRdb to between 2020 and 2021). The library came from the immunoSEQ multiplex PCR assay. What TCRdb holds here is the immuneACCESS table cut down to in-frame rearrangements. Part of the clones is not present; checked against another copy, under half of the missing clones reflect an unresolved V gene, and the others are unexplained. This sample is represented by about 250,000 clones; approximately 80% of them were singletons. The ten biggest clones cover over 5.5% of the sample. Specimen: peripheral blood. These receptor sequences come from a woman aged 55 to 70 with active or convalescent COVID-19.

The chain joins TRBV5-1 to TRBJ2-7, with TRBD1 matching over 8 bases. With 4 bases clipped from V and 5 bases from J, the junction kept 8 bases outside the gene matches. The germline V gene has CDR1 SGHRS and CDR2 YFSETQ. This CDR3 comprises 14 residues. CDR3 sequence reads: CASSPGQGAHEQYV. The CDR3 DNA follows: TGCGCCAGCAGCCCGGGCCAGGGGGCCCACGAGCAGTACGTC.

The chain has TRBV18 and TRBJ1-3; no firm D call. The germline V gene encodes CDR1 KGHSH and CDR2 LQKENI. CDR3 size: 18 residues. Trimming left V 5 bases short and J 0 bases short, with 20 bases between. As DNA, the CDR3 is TGTGCCAGCTCATCGAATTTGGAGGGTCAAAGCTCTGGAAACACCATATATTTT. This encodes CASSSNLEGQSSGNTIYF.

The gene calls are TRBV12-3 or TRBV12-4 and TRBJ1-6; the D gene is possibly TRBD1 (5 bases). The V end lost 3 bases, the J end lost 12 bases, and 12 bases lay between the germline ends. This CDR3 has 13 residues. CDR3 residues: CASSFSREEPLHF. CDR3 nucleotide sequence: TGTGCCAGCAGTTTTTCCAGGGAAGAACCCCTCCACTTT.

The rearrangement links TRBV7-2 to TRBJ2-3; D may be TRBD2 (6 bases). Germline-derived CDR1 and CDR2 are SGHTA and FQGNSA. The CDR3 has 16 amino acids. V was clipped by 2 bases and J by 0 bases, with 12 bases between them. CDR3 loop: CASSLQAGRSTDTQYF. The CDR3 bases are TGTGCCAGCAGCTTACAGGCGGGGAGAAGCACAGATACGCAGTATTTT.

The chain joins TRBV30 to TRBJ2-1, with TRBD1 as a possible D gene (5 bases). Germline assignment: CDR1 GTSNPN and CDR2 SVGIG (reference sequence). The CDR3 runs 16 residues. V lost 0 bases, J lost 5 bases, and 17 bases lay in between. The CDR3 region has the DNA TGTGCCTGGAGTGTACAGGTGAGACAGCCGCACAATGAGCAGTTCTTC. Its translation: CAWSVQVRQPHNEQFF.